One and the same sample provided the 10 T cell receptor beta chains below, sequenced in a study of T-cell memory formation after mild COVID-19. TCRdb passed the 5' RACE reads through MiXCR, listing each CDR3 protein once. Here the sample spans some 330,000 distinct CDR3 sequences, under 25% being singletons. Sequenced material: PBMCs or a T cell subset sorted from them (not recorded which). These receptors all stem from an adult woman who had mild COVID-19 (a few samples of this study predate the infection). Cell type and time point are not known.

This chain links TRBV7-6 with TRBJ2-1; the match to TRBD2 covers 13 bases. The CDR3 contains 17 residues. V shed 3 bases and J 5 bases; nucleotides not matched to a gene: 7. The germline V gene has CDR1 SGHVS and CDR2 FNYEAQ. The CDR3 loop reads CASSFGLAGVLNNEQFF. The CDR3 DNA reads as TGTGCCAGCAGCTTTGGACTAGCGGGAGTCTTAAACAATGAGCAGTTCTTC. The full variable domain, rest sourced from reference TRBV7-6 and TRBJ2-1, is GAGVSQSPRYKVTKRGQDVALRCDPISGHVSLYWYRQALGQGPEFLTYFNYEAQQDKSGLPNDRFSAERPEGSISTLTIQRTEQRDSAMYRCASSFGLAGVLNNEQFFGPGTRLTVL.

The CDR3 region has the DNA TGTGCCAGCTCTGAGGACTCTCAGGGGACCGGGGAGCTGTTTTTT. Translating it yields CASSEDSQGTGELFF. This sequence joins TRBV18 and TRBJ2-2; TRBD1 might be the D (6 bases). V was shortened by 6 bases and J by 5 bases, with 16 bases between the two germline ends. Germline CDR1 KGHSH, CDR2 LQKENI. CDR3 length: 15 residues.

This clonotype was detected only a few times. This chain joins TRBV7-3 and TRBJ1-2; D perhaps matches TRBD1 (5 bases). Germline loops: CDR1 SGHTA, CDR2 FQGTGA. The CDR3 sequence is 13 residues long. V was clipped by 3 bases and J by 6 bases, with 11 bases between them. CDR3 nucleotide sequence: TGTGCCAGCAGCTTCGGCGGGGGGAATGGCTACACCTTC. It codes for CASSFGGGNGYTF.

The table lists this clonotype with a few counts. The CDR3 loop reads CASSSNSEGASDTGELFF. CDR3 coding DNA: TGCGCCAGCAGCTCAAACTCCGAAGGGGCCTCGGACACCGGGGAGCTGTTTTTT. The V and J genes are TRBV5-1 and TRBJ2-2; D may be TRBD1 (5 bases). Germline loops: CDR1 SGHRS, CDR2 YFSETQ. The CDR3 is 18 amino acids. V lost 3 bases and J lost 3, with 21 bases in between.

This sequence joins TRBV6-5 and TRBJ1-1; D ambiguous. The germline V gene has CDR1 MNHEY and CDR2 SVGAGI. V shed 10 bases and J shed 2 bases, with 11 bases lying between them. The CDR3 has 12 residues. CDR3 in amino acids: CATRDANTEAFF. In DNA, the CDR3 is TGTGCCACCAGAGACGCAAACACTGAAGCTTTCTTT.

In this sample, this clonotype turned up a few times. The gene calls are TRBV5-1 and TRBJ1-1; 7 bases are a match to TRBD1. The germline CDR1 and CDR2 sequences are SGHRS and YFSETQ. This CDR3 has 16 residues. With V trimmed by 5 bases and J by 5 bases, 15 bases remained unmatched. CDR3 residues: CASRHLSGGALTEAFF. For the CDR3, the DNA is TGCGCCAGCAGGCATCTTTCAGGGGGGGCGCTGACTGAAGCTTTCTTT.

There are many counts of this clonotype. The chain couples TRBV7-9 to TRBJ2-7; 9 bases line up with TRBD1. The CDR3 spans 13 residues. The V gene end was trimmed by 5 bases and the J gene end by 5 bases; junction bases not matched to a gene: 4. CDR1 is SEHNR, CDR2 FQNEAQ, per germline (reference sequence). CDR3 DNA sequence: TGTGCCAGCAGCCCACAGGGGGCCCACGAGCAGTACTTC. Encoded protein: CASSPQGAHEQYF.

This clonotype was seen more than once but under ten times. This sequence joins TRBV4-3 and TRBJ1-1; D ambiguous. The V and J ends lost 0 bases and 0 bases respectively, with 11 bases between them. This CDR3 spans 16 amino acids. CDR1 LGHNA and CDR2 YSLEER come from the germline V gene. DNA for the CDR3: TGCGCCAGCAGCCAAGATGGTGTCAGTTTGAACACTGAAGCTTTCTTT. Translating it yields CASSQDGVSLNTEAFF.

The rearrangement uses TRBV19 and TRBJ2-1, with D possibly matching TRBD1 (6 bases). V dropped 5 bases and J dropped 7 bases, with 21 bases sitting between them. Germline assignment: CDR1 LNHDA and CDR2 SQIVND (reference sequence). The length of the CDR3 is 16 residues. CDR3 sequence (DNA): TGTGCCAGTAGTCCCAATATAGTCCAGGGGTCTAATGAGCAGTTCTTC. Amino acids: CASSPNIVQGSNEQFF.

The chain employs TRBV6-1 and TRBJ1-3; no reliable D call. Trimming shortened V by 2 bases and J by 3 bases, and 11 bases separated the two germline ends. The CDR3 is 15 amino acids. Looked up from germline, CDR1 is MNHNS and CDR2 is SASEGT. This CDR3 is CASSEKRVDGNTIYF. The CDR3 coding sequence is TGTGCCAGCAGTGAAAAGAGGGTAGATGGAAACACCATATATTTT.